This TCR beta chain derives from a study of CD8 T cells in Susac syndrome. Reverse transcription of about 0.5 to 1 ug RNA used random hexamers. TCRdb used MiXCR to reprocess the immunoSEQ multiplex PCR reads, holding one entry per CDR3 protein. The data show approximately 180,000 distinct CDR3 sequences, about 94% seen once. CDR1 is MNHEY, CDR2 SMNVEV, per germline (reference sequence). Trimming removed 3 bases from V and 2 bases from J, with 14 bases in between. The CDR3 sequence is 15 residues long. TCR beta sequences were obtained from blood CD8+ and CD4+ T cells. Treatment-naive patients with stable or active relapsing-remitting disease were the multiple sclerosis controls.

The sequence derives from a human donor with multiple sclerosis. This chain joins TRBV27 and TRBJ2-7; possibly TRBD1 or TRBD2 for D (5 bases each). The source material was CD4+ T cells from PBMCs. CDR3 amino acids: CASSFGAPPTYEQYF. The CDR3 DNA is TGTGCCAGCAGTTTCGGGGCGCCGCCGACCTACGAGCAGTACTTC.